A single sample gave rise to the 25 T cell receptor beta chains below, sequenced in a study of blood T cell repertoires in COVID-19. TCRdb's table, derived via immunoSEQ multiplex PCR, lists solely in-frame clones and lacks some. The sample carries around 49,000 clones, about four fifths recorded once. The sequenced sample was peripheral blood. Every receptor here comes from a woman older than 75 with COVID-19, enrolled during active disease.

The chain has TRBV27 and TRBJ2-1; no reliable D call. CDR1 is MNHEY and CDR2 is SMNVEV in the germline V gene (reference sequence). The CDR3 is 16 residues long. V dropped 7 bases and J dropped 0 bases, with 16 bases sitting between them. CDR3 residues: CASTNLIRSSYNEQFF. In nucleotides, the CDR3 is TGTGCCAGCACCAACCTAATACGGAGCTCCTACAATGAGCAGTTCTTC.

The CDR3 nucleotides are TGCAGTGCTAGTGATAGTGTTTCAGATACGCAGTATTTT. It codes for CSASDSVSDTQYF. V and J are TRBV20-1 and TRBJ2-3; D is uncertain. The ends were cut back, 3 bases at V and 4 bases at J, with 11 bases in the middle. This CDR3 has 13 amino acids. CDR1 DFQATT and CDR2 SNEGSKA come from the germline V gene (reference sequence).

The chain combines TRBV6-1 with TRBJ2-7; D is undetermined. The germline V gene encodes CDR1 MNHNS and CDR2 SASEGT. CDR3 size: 16 residues. The V end lost 4 bases, the J end lost 3 bases, and 19 bases lay between the germline ends. Written as DNA, the CDR3 is TGTGCCAGCAGTGCTGTGCCCAGTCCATTCAACTACGAGCAGTACTTC. Translating it yields CASSAVPSPFNYEQYF.

The genes are TRBV19 and TRBJ1-1, with TRBD1 matching over 8 bases. Germline V gene data show CDR1 as LNHDA and CDR2 as SQIVND (reference sequence). V trimming: 6 bases; J trimming: 5 bases; junction bases outside the gene matches: 14. This CDR3 comprises 16 residues. In DNA form, the CDR3 reads TGTGCCAGTAGGAAACCAGGGGGCGCGAGGGAGACTGAAGCTTTCTTT. Protein product: CASRKPGGARETEAFF.

V is TRBV19 and J is TRBJ2-1; 11 bases line up with TRBD2. The germline gives CDR1 LNHDA, CDR2 SQIVND (reference sequence). Unmatched junction bases numbered 7, after V lost 7 bases and J lost 8 bases. The CDR3 runs to 14 residues. The CDR3 loop reads CASMTSGTGYEQFF. CDR3 coding DNA: TGTGCCAGTATGACTAGCGGGACGGGGTATGAGCAGTTCTTC. Filled out from reference TRBV19 and TRBJ2-1, the complete variable domain reads DGGITQSPKYLFRKEGQNVTLSCEQNLNHDAMYWYRQDPGQGLRLIYYSQIVNDFQKGDIAEGYSVSREKKESFPLTVTSAQKNPTAFYLCASMTSGTGYEQFFGPGTRLTVL.

V is TRBV27 and J is TRBJ1-1; no clear D gene. Looked up from germline, CDR1 is MNHEY and CDR2 is SMNVEV (reference sequence). The CDR3 has 15 amino acids. V dropped 5 bases and J dropped 0 bases, with 13 bases sitting between them. CDR3 coding DNA: TGTGCCAGCAGTCACAAAATCCAAATGAACACTGAAGCTTTCTTT. This codes for CASSHKIQMNTEAFF.

CDR3 DNA: TGTGCCAGCAGTTACGGGCCAACCCCATCGCAGTATTTT. Amino acid sequence: CASSYGPTPSQYF. The V gene is TRBV6-2 or TRBV6-3, the J gene TRBJ2-3; D uncertain. Germline V gene data show CDR1 as MNHEY and CDR2 as SVGEGT. V lost 2 bases to trimming and J lost 10 bases, with 13 bases between them. The CDR3 is 13 residues long.

J is TRBJ2-1 and V is TRBV21-1; the D segment call TRBD2 is taken from the table without a DNA check. TRBV21-1 is deemed a pseudogene. This CDR3 is built from 18 residues. CDR3 loop: CASSSRLAGGPYYNEQFF. The CDR3 region has the DNA TGTGCCAGCAGCTCCCGACTAGCGGGAGGACCCTATTACAATGAGCAGTTCTTC.

V usage is TRBV14 and J usage is TRBJ2-7, with 9 positions matching TRBD2. The junction had 14 bases not matched to a gene; V was cut back by 4 bases and J by 1 base. CDR3 length: 18 amino acids. CDR1 is SGHDN and CDR2 is FVKESK in the germline V gene. This chain's CDR3 is CASSPLLAGTSLSYEQYF. DNA of the CDR3: TGTGCCAGCAGCCCTTTACTTGCCGGGACTAGCTTATCCTACGAGCAGTACTTC.

This chain connects TRBV2 to TRBJ1-1; D is unclear. The V gene's germline CDR1 is SNHLY and CDR2 FYNNEI. Trimming removed 8 bases from V and 5 bases from J, with 12 bases in between. The CDR3 extends over 12 amino acids. The CDR3 DNA reads TGTGCCAGCGAGAGACAAGAAACTGAAGCTTTCTTT. This sequence encodes CASERQETEAFF.

This chain joins TRBV9 and TRBJ1-1, with 7 bases that match TRBD1. J was trimmed by 5 bases and V by 1 base; bases with no gene match: 5. Germline CDR1 SGDLS, CDR2 YYNGEE. The CDR3 spans 14 residues. This CDR3 reads CASSVRQGGTEAFF. The DNA for the CDR3 is TGTGCCAGCAGCGTACGACAGGGAGGAACTGAAGCTTTCTTT.

This clone was seen more than once but under ten times. The chain employs TRBV10-3 and TRBJ2-2, with 9 bases identical to TRBD2. The CDR3 runs 14 residues. J lost 4 bases, V lost 11 bases, and 8 bases had no gene match. CDR1 and CDR2 (germline): ENHRY, SYGVKD. The chain's CDR3 is CASLAGSSTGELFF. CDR3 nucleotides: TGTGCCTCCCTAGCGGGGTCGAGCACCGGGGAGCTGTTTTTT.

The chain has TRBV7-9 and TRBJ1-2, with 8 positions matching TRBD1. Germline V gene data show CDR1 as SEHNR and CDR2 as FQNEAQ (reference sequence). The J segment lost 1 base and the V segment lost 1 base, leaving 11 bases of the junction unmatched. There are 18 residues in the CDR3. CDR3 nucleotide sequence: TGTGCCAGCAGCTTAGTTGGACAGGGAATACATCTTAACTATGGCTACACCTTC. As protein: CASSLVGQGIHLNYGYTF.

This clone was observed at least ten times. The chain is built from TRBV2 and TRBJ2-2, with TRBD1 identical over 7 bases. J was trimmed by 4 bases and V by 5 bases; bases with no gene match: 7. This CDR3 contains 15 residues. Per germline, CDR1 SNHLY and CDR2 FYNNEI. The CDR3, as DNA: TGTGCCAGCAGTCGCCGACAGGGCGGCACCGGGGAGCTGTTTTTT. Protein sequence: CASSRRQGGTGELFF.

The genes are TRBV6-2 or TRBV6-3 and TRBJ2-1; tentative D call: TRBD2 (6 bases). Germline CDR1 is MNHEY and CDR2 is SVGEGT. The CDR3 covers 13 residues. V gave up 5 bases and J gave up 8 bases, with 13 bases separating them. Here the CDR3 reads CASSPGGSYEQFF. CDR3 nucleotides: TGTGCCAGCAGTCCCGGGGGATCGTATGAGCAGTTCTTC.

This chain connects TRBV24-1 to TRBJ2-2, with 10 bases identical to TRBD2. The germline gives CDR1 KGHDR, CDR2 SFDVKD. The trim removed 10 bases at V and 7 bases at J, leaving 14 bases unmatched. This CDR3 contains 16 residues. The chain's CDR3 is CATGTSDKRGIGELFF. The CDR3 DNA reads as TGTGCCACAGGGACTAGCGATAAACGCGGTATCGGGGAGCTGTTTTTT.

In this sample, this clone turned up a few times. The rearrangement links TRBV7-2 to TRBJ2-3, with no clear D. The CDR3 consists of 12 residues. Trimming stripped 7 bases from V and 3 bases from J, with 8 bases between. Per the germline V gene, CDR1 is SGHTA and CDR2 is FQGNSA. DNA of the CDR3: TGTGCCAGCACTCTAGGAACAGATACGCAGTATTTT. Protein product: CASTLGTDTQYF.

The V and J genes are TRBV15 and TRBJ1-2; the match to TRBD1 covers 8 bases. Looked up from germline, CDR1 is LNHNV and CDR2 is YYDKDF (reference sequence). The J segment lost 2 bases and the V segment lost 2 bases, leaving 1 base of the junction unmatched. The CDR3 loop spans 14 amino acids. The CDR3 reads CATSRNRGNYGYTF. CDR3 bases: TGTGCCACCAGCAGAAACAGGGGGAACTATGGCTACACCTTC.

In regard to this clone: The junction and the germline gene differ at one end; a read error may be behind it. This sequence joins TRBV18 and TRBJ1-2, with TRBD1 as a possible D gene (5 bases). There are 15 residues in the CDR3. CDR1 is KGHSH, CDR2 LQKENI, per germline. As DNA, the CDR3 is TGTGCCAGCTCACCACAGGACATCGGATACTACGGCTACACCTTC. It specifies CASSPQDIGYYGYTF.

This rearrangement joins TRBV3-1 (or the pseudogene TRBV3-2) to TRBJ2-7; 9 bases are shared with TRBD2. The CDR3 has 13 residues. Trimming took 4 bases from V and 6 from J; bases not matched to a gene: 4. The germline V gene encodes CDR1 LGHDT and CDR2 YNNKEL (reference sequence). The CDR3 reads CASSRGGVAEQYF. CDR3 nucleotide sequence: TGTGCCAGCAGCCGCGGGGGGGTCGCCGAGCAGTACTTC.

The rearrangement links TRBV9 to TRBJ1-6; D remains ambiguous. This CDR3 is 14 amino acids long. Between the trimmed V and J ends, which lost 4 bases and 10 bases, there was a span of 15 bases. Germline loops: CDR1 SGDLS, CDR2 YYNGEE. DNA for the CDR3: TGTGCCAGCAGCTATGGGGAGGTTGGGTCACCCCTCCACTTT. Translation gives CASSYGEVGSPLHF.

This chain joins TRBV2 and TRBJ2-5; a possible D gene is TRBD1 (5 bases). This CDR3 is 13 amino acids long. Germline V gene sequence: CDR1 SNHLY, CDR2 FYNNEI. V was shortened by 5 bases and J by 5 bases, with 12 bases between the two germline ends. The DNA for the CDR3 is TGTGCCAGCAGTCGACAGCTCGGGGAGACCCAGTACTTC. It yields the protein CASSRQLGETQYF.

The rearrangement joins TRBV24-1 to TRBJ2-2; 10 positions agree with TRBD2. J lost 1 base, V lost 5 bases, and 9 bases had no gene match. The CDR3 is made up of 18 amino acids. Germline assignment: CDR1 KGHDR and CDR2 SFDVKD. The CDR3 DNA reads as TGTGCCACCAGTGTTGGGCTAGCGGGAGTGGAGAACACCGGGGAGCTGTTTTTT. Its translation is CATSVGLAGVENTGELFF.

The gene calls are TRBV19 and TRBJ1-5; D gene unclear. Per the germline V gene, CDR1 is LNHDA and CDR2 is SQIVND (reference sequence). The CDR3 totals 15 residues. V lost 5 bases, J lost 2 bases, and 13 bases lay in between. The CDR3 protein is CASSEVKSGNQPQHF. Written as DNA, the CDR3 is TGTGCCAGTAGTGAGGTGAAATCTGGCAATCAGCCCCAGCATTTT.

The rearrangement joins TRBV7-8 to TRBJ1-2; 9 nucleotides line up with TRBD1. J was trimmed by 5 bases and V by 1 base; bases with no gene match: 8. CDR1 is SGHVS, CDR2 FQNEAQ, per germline. The CDR3 runs 16 residues. CDR3 DNA sequence: TGTGCCAGCAGCTTAGTCAACAGGGGGCTGGGGTATGGCTACACCTTC. Its translation is CASSLVNRGLGYGYTF.